These 20 T cell receptor beta chains share one sample of origin, sequenced in a study of T cell changes during pregnancy in multiple sclerosis. Libraries were prepared by immunoSEQ multiplex PCR; TCRdb keeps only in-frame clonotypes and omits some of them. The table has 34,000 or so clones, 90% seen once; the top ten hold around 10%. This specimen consisted of CD8+ T cells from peripheral blood mononuclear cells, obtained before pregnancy. The receptors originated from a female donor with multiple sclerosis, enrolled in a pregnancy study.

V is TRBV5-4 and J is TRBJ2-3, with 11 bases matching TRBD2. In germline, CDR1 is SGHNT, CDR2 YYREEE (reference sequence). CDR3 length: 17 residues. Trimming cost V 1 base and J 2 bases; bases outside gene matches: 6. The DNA for the CDR3 is TGTGCCAGCAGCTTGAGGCTAGCGGGAGGCCCCACAGATACGCAGTATTTT. Residues: CASSLRLAGGPTDTQYF.

J is TRBJ1-1 and V is TRBV9, with D perhaps matching TRBD1 (6 bases). The V gene's germline CDR1 is SGDLS and CDR2 YYNGEE. The V and J ends lost 4 bases and 6 bases respectively, with 19 bases between them. The CDR3 consists of 15 residues. The CDR3 region is CASSLSGGAGAEAFF. Here the CDR3 DNA reads TGTGCCAGCAGCCTTAGCGGGGGCGCGGGCGCTGAAGCTTTCTTT. Full variable domain (missing parts from reference TRBV9 and TRBJ1-1): DSGVTQTPKHLITATGQRVTLRCSPRSGDLSVYWYQQSLDQGLQFLIQYYNGEERAKGNILERFSAQQFPDLHSELNLSSLELGDSALYFCASSLSGGAGAEAFFGQGTRLTVV.

V usage is TRBV11-2 and J usage is TRBJ2-5, with D possibly being TRBD2 (5 bases). Germline V CDR1 and CDR2: SGHAT, FQNNGV. The V gene lost 4 bases and the J gene lost 3 bases, with 18 bases spanning the gap. CDR3 length: 16 amino acids. The DNA of the CDR3 is TGTGCCAGCAGCTATAGCGTAGGACTCCCGAAAGAGACCCAGTACTTC. Its protein product is CASSYSVGLPKETQYF.

The CDR3 spells CASSRGREYTGELFF. As DNA, the CDR3 is TGTGCCAGCAGTCGCGGGCGGGAGTACACCGGGGAGCTGTTTTTT. V gene TRBV27 combines with J gene TRBJ2-2, with 7 bases aligning to TRBD2. This CDR3 spans 15 amino acids. V trimming: 5 bases; J trimming: 3 bases; junction bases outside the gene matches: 6. CDR1 and CDR2 (germline): MNHEY, SMNVEV (reference sequence).

This chain uses TRBV6-5 with TRBJ1-1, with TRBD1 as a possible D gene (5 bases). There are 14 residues in the CDR3. Looked up from germline, CDR1 is MNHEY and CDR2 is SVGAGI. The V and J ends lost 2 bases and 7 bases respectively, with 14 bases between them. CDR3 sequence (DNA): TGTGCCAGCAGTTACAGACGGGACTTGATTGAAGCTTTCTTT. Translation gives CASSYRRDLIEAFF.

The chain employs TRBV29-1 and TRBJ1-5; D unclear. Germline V gene sequence: CDR1 SQVTM, CDR2 ANQGSEA. The CDR3 totals 14 residues. Trimming took off 4 bases at V and 5 bases at J, with 15 bases between the two ends. CDR3 DNA sequence: TGCAGCGTTGTATTAGACACCTCAGATCAGCCCCAGCATTTT. Residues: CSVVLDTSDQPQHF.

The chain combines TRBV6-4 with TRBJ2-3; 7 nucleotides match TRBD2. Germline CDR1 and CDR2: MRHNA and SNTAGT. This CDR3 comprises 14 residues. Trimming at V came to 0 bases and at J to 5 bases, leaving 2 bases not matched to a gene. CDR3 nucleotide sequence: TGTGCCAGCAGTGACTCGCGGGAGCTAGATACGCAGTATTTT. Translating gives CASSDSRELDTQYF.

The chain employs TRBV6-4 and TRBJ2-1; 7 nucleotides align to TRBD2. This CDR3 has 16 amino acids. Germline V gives CDR1 MRHNA, CDR2 SNTAGT. V was pared by 0 bases and J by 0 bases, with 2 bases of the junction left unmatched. CDR3 in amino acids: CASSDSTGGSYNEQFF. CDR3 nucleotide sequence: TGTGCCAGCAGTGACTCGACGGGGGGCTCCTACAATGAGCAGTTCTTC.

This chain connects TRBV18 to TRBJ1-5, with D possibly being TRBD1 (6 bases). V dropped 4 bases and J dropped 0 bases, with 10 bases sitting between them. There are 15 residues in the CDR3. Germline values: CDR1 KGHSH, CDR2 LQKENI. The CDR3: CASSQGTLSNQPQHF. The CDR3 nucleotides read TGTGCCAGCTCACAGGGGACACTTAGCAATCAGCCCCAGCATTTT.

CDR3 bases: TGTGCCACCCGGCGGGGAGCGAATGGCTACACCTTC. Protein sequence: CATRRGANGYTF. The chain recombines TRBV27 with TRBJ1-2; no firm D call. Germline CDR1 is MNHEY and CDR2 is SMNVEV (reference sequence). V lost 10 bases to trimming and J lost 6 bases, with 15 bases between them. CDR3 size: 12 residues.

This sequence joins TRBV4-3 and TRBJ2-1; 7 positions match TRBD1. This CDR3 region has 14 residues. After removal of 3 bases from V and 9 bases from J, the junction contained 8 bases not matched to a gene. Germline V lookup: CDR1 LGHNA, CDR2 YSLEER. CDR3 sequence: CASSQDRTGPEQFF. As DNA, the CDR3 is TGCGCCAGCAGCCAGGACAGGACAGGTCCTGAGCAGTTCTTC.

The rearrangement uses TRBV27 and TRBJ1-5; the D gene is possibly TRBD1 (6 bases). There are 14 residues in the CDR3. Trimming pared 3 bases from V and 7 bases from J, leaving 13 bases between. Germline V gene data show CDR1 as MNHEY and CDR2 as SMNVEV (reference sequence). DNA of the CDR3: TGTGCCAGCAGTTTTTCTGGGACACACCAGCCCCAGCATTTT. Translation gives CASSFSGTHQPQHF.

The rearrangement joins TRBV27 to TRBJ1-1, with D uncertain. The germline V gene encodes CDR1 MNHEY and CDR2 SMNVEV (reference sequence). Trimming left V 5 bases short and J 1 base short, with 8 bases between. The CDR3 is made up of 13 amino acids. The chain's CDR3 is CASSHRENTEAFF. The CDR3, as DNA: TGTGCCAGCAGTCACCGGGAGAACACTGAAGCTTTCTTT.

This clone showed up just once. The rearrangement joins TRBV9 to TRBJ1-2; 9 nucleotides agree with TRBD1. This CDR3 contains 14 residues. With 3 bases clipped from V and 5 bases from J, the junction kept 5 bases outside the gene matches. The germline gives CDR1 SGDLS, CDR2 YYNGEE. The CDR3: CASSAGQGKYGYTF. The CDR3 bases are TGTGCCAGCAGCGCCGGACAGGGGAAATATGGCTACACCTTC.

V is TRBV21-1 and J is TRBJ2-5; the D segment call TRBD2 is taken from the table without a DNA check. TRBV21-1 is noted as a pseudogene. There are 17 residues in the CDR3. DNA for the CDR3: TGTGCCAGCAGCAAATTGGTAGCTTTAACTTACCAAGAGACCCAGTACTTC. Protein product: CASSKLVALTYQETQYF.

The genes are TRBV4-2 and TRBJ2-7; tentatively, D is TRBD2 (5 bases). This CDR3 is 13 amino acids long. The ends were cut back, 1 base at V and 12 bases at J, with 16 bases in the middle. The germline V gene has CDR1 LGHNA and CDR2 YNFKEQ. The CDR3 DNA reads as TGTGCCAGCAGCCAAGGGAGAGCGGACTGGCGGTACTTC. Residues: CASSQGRADWRYF.

J is TRBJ1-5 and V is TRBV19; possibly TRBD1 for D (5 bases). V was trimmed by 6 bases and J by 0 bases, leaving 12 bases between them. The CDR3 is 15 amino acids. The germline CDR1 and CDR2 sequences are LNHDA and SQIVND (reference sequence). The CDR3 DNA reads as TGTGCCAGTAGGACACAGGTATATAGCAATCAGCCCCAGCATTTT. Its translation is CASRTQVYSNQPQHF.

This clone was found once. The chain employs TRBV7-9 and TRBJ1-6; 7 bases are shared with TRBD1. In germline, CDR1 is SEHNR, CDR2 FQNEAQ (reference sequence). V shed 4 bases and J 15 bases; nucleotides not matched to a gene: 6. This CDR3 has 12 residues. Written as DNA, the CDR3 is TGTGCCAGCAGCTCCGAGGACAGGTTCCTCCACTTT. Translated, it gives CASSSEDRFLHF.

This clone was seen more than once but under ten times. CDR3 nucleotides: TGTGCCAGCAGTGAAACCCCAGGGGCCTCCTACGAGCAGTACTTC. Translating it yields CASSETPGASYEQYF. This rearrangement joins TRBV6-1 to TRBJ2-7; D perhaps matches TRBD1 (6 bases). Germline V gene sequence: CDR1 MNHNS, CDR2 SASEGT. V lost 2 bases and J lost 0, with 11 bases in between. The length of the CDR3 is 15 residues.

The chain recombines TRBV19 with TRBJ1-5; possible D gene TRBD1, 5 bases. Germline lookup yields CDR1 LNHDA and CDR2 SQIVND (reference sequence). This CDR3 has 16 residues. Trimming pared 1 base from V and 1 base from J, leaving 11 bases between. CDR3: CASSIGGSGSNQPQHF. The CDR3 nucleotides read TGTGCCAGTAGTATAGGGGGTTCAGGGAGCAATCAGCCCCAGCATTTT.